This is a list of T cell receptor beta chains from one sample in a study of blood T cell repertoires in COVID-19. Sequencing was performed with immunoSEQ multiplex PCR; in TCRdb, only in-frame clones are kept and a portion is missing. Seen here are 250,000 to 300,000 clones, 84% observed once, and the top ten hold around 4%. Material for sequencing was peripheral blood. Source of these receptors: a man aged 55 to 70 with acute or convalescent COVID-19. Each CDR3 is given with its conserved first and last residue. Fields, in order: D gene, J gene, clone size, V gene, CDR3 protein, CDR3 DNA. A D gene is named only where the DNA matches it firmly. The listing skips clone size in some rows; elsewhere it reads once, few, many or a size class.

-,TRBJ2-7,-,TRBV18,CASSPNQGGSYEQYF,TGTGCCAGCTCCCCGAATCAGGGGGGCTCCTACGAGCAGTACTTC
-,TRBJ2-3,-,TRBV19,CASSIWGDGGTGHDTDTQYF,TGTGCCAGTAGTATATGGGGGGATGGGGGAACAGGCCACGACACAGATACGCAGTATTTT
TRBD2,TRBJ2-5,-,TRBV4-3,CASSQDLAGVGETQYF,TGCGCCAGCAGCCAAGACCTAGCGGGAGTGGGCGAGACCCAGTACTTC
TRBD1,TRBJ2-7,-,TRBV30,CAWSLGQGGEQYF,TGTGCCTGGAGTCTCGGACAGGGAGGCGAGCAGTACTTC
TRBD1,TRBJ1-5,-,TRBV4-1,CASSQVGTVYSNQPQHF,TGCGCCAGCAGCCAAGTCGGGACAGTATATAGCAATCAGCCCCAGCATTTT
TRBD2,TRBJ2-2,-,TRBV5-5,CASSLPLAGGNTGELFF,TGTGCCAGCAGCTTGCCGCTAGCGGGGGGAAACACCGGGGAGCTGTTTTTT
TRBD1,TRBJ2-1,once,TRBV9,CASSVLGQGHNNEQFF,TGTGCCAGCAGCGTCTTGGGACAGGGTCACAACAATGAGCAGTTCTTC
TRBD1,TRBJ1-4,-,TRBV5-1,CASSLGGQGGKLFF,TGCGCCAGCAGCTTGGGTGGACAGGGGGGAAAACTGTTTTTT
TRBD1,TRBJ1-2,-,TRBV28,CASSFAGQTNYGYTF,TGTGCCAGCAGTTTTGCGGGACAGACTAACTATGGCTACACCTTC
-,TRBJ1-4,-,TRBV15,CATSRDAGATNEKLFF,TGTGCCACCAGCAGAGATGCGGGGGCAACTAATGAAAAACTGTTTTTT
TRBD1,TRBJ2-1,-,TRBV30,CAWNRGTYNEQFF,TGTGCCTGGAACAGGGGGACCTACAATGAGCAGTTCTTC
TRBD1,TRBJ1-2,-,TRBV4-1,CASSQGTGDGYTF,TGCGCCAGCAGCCAAGGGACAGGGGATGGCTACACCTTC